This TCR beta chain stems from a study of metastatic and nonmetastatic thyroid tumors. Original processing notes: Using the CDR3 differences seen across clinicopathological groups, the authors built a distant-metastasis classifier for papillary thyroid cancer, which was meant to discriminate distant-metastatic patients. TCRdb re-clonotyped the PCR reads through MiXCR. V and J calls and clone size were set by TCRdb, not the authors. The data hold roughly 14,000 clones, with 20% to 25% observed a single time. There were no patients who had received any treatment before thyroid surgery. Trimming shortened V by 2 bases and J by 8 bases, and 7 bases separated the two germline ends. The CDR3 sequence is 12 residues long. Germline V gene data show CDR1 as MNHNS and CDR2 as SASEGT. This clone is termed medium-sized (0.01 to 0.1%). Its target is unknown. Broader study findings: It was reported that TCR beta diversity was significantly higher in malignant thyroid tumors than benign nodules, in blood and tumor.

The sequenced material came from blood. This clonotype was sampled from a female donor with papillary thyroid cancer or a benign thyroid nodule (not recorded which). Some clones in this sample may be carry-over from other donors' samples. The genes are TRBV6-1 and TRBJ1-3; D may be TRBD1 (5 bases). Here the CDR3 reads CASSEWGDTIYF. CDR3 nucleotides: TGTGCCAGCAGTGAATGGGGGGACACCATATATTTT.